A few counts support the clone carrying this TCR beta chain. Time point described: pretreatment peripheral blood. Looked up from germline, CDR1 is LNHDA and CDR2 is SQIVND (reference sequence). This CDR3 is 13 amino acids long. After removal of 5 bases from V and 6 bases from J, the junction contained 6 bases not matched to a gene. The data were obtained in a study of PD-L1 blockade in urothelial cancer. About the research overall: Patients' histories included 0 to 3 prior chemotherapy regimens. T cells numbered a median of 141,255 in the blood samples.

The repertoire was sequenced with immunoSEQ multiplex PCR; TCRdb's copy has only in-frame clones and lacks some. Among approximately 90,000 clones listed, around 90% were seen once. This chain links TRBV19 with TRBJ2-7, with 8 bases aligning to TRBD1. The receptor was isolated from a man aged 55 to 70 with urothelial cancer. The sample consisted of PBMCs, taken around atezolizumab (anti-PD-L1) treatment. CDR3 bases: TGTGCCAGTAGTCCAGGACAGGGTGTCGAGCAGTACTTC. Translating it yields CASSPGQGVEQYF.